This T cell receptor beta chain originates from a study of blood T cell repertoires in COVID-19. Study at large: The samples span acute and convalescent COVID-19 from the United States, Italy and Spain.

This CDR3 is 17 amino acids long. J was trimmed by 8 bases and V by 0 bases; bases with no gene match: 13. Per germline, CDR1 LGHNA and CDR2 YSLEER. The table came from immunoSEQ multiplex PCR; TCRdb's copy has only in-frame clones and leaves some out. This table has more than 95,000 clones, approximately 80% appearing once. The chain combines TRBV4-3 with TRBJ1-1, with 9 positions matching TRBD1. The sample was peripheral blood. The receptor was derived from a man in his fifties or sixties with acute or convalescent COVID-19. The CDR3 loop reads CASSQDLGDRVGYEAFF. The CDR3 DNA sequence: TGCGCCAGCAGCCAAGATTTAGGGGACAGGGTGGGCTACGAAGCTTTCTTT.